This record covers a single T cell receptor (beta chain). Antigen specificity is unknown. The data stem from a study of cytomegalovirus exposure and HLA in healthy donors. Overall study findings and caveats: Using a false discovery rate of 0.05, a later analysis showed that about 16,000 TCR beta sequences were associated with HLA alleles. Earlier results showed most TCR beta V segments being productive about 90% or about 30% of the time. Relative to the approximately 630-donor mean, N-insertions were reportedly fewer in an Asian-associated ancestry cluster in a later analysis. Rates of TCR association differed by HLA locus in a later analysis, with DRB1 highest and HLA-C lowest.

Use of 60 Vbeta and 13 Jbeta primers characterized the PCR. Profiled with immunoSEQ multiplex PCR; TCRdb holds only in-frame clones, not every one. The repertoire holds tens of thousands of clones, with approximately 75% as singletons. This receptor was identified in a woman in her forties in good health and CMV-seronegative. The source material was PBMCs.

As DNA, the CDR3 is TGCGCCAGCAGCTCTCAGGGGACGGCCTACGAGCAGTACTTC. Amino acids: CASSSQGTAYEQYF. V usage is TRBV5-1 and J usage is TRBJ2-7, with a weak D call TRBD1 (6 bases). CDR1 and CDR2 (germline): SGHRS, YFSETQ. The CDR3 length is 14 residues. Trimming removed 3 bases from V and 2 bases from J, with 12 bases in between.